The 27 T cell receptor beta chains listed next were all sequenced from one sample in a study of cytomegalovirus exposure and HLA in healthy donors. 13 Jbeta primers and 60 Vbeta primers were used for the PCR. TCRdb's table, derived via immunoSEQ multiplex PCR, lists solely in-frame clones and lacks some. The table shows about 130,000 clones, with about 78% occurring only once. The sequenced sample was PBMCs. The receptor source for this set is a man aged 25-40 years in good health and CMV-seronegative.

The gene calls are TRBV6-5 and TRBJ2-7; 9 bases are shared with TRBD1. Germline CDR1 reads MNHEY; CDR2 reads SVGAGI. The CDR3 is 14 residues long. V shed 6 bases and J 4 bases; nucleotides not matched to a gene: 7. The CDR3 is CASRSRDRVYEQYF. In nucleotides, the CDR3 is TGTGCCAGCAGGTCCCGGGACAGGGTGTACGAGCAGTACTTC.

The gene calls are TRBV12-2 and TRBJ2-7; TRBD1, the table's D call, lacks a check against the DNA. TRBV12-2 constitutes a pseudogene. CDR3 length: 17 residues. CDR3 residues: CASRFEIRDITSYEQYF. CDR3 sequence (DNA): TGTGCAAGTCGTTTCGAAATCCGGGACATTACGTCCTACGAGCAGTACTTC.

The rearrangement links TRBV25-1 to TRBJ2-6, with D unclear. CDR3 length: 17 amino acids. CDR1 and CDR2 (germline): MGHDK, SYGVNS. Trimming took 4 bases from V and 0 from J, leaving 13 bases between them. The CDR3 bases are TGTGCCAGCAGTGGGGCCGAGTGGCCCTCTGGGGCCAACGTCCTGACTTTC. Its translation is CASSGAEWPSGANVLTF. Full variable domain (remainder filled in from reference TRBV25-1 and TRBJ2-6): EADIYQTPRYLVIGTGKKITLECSQTMGHDKMYWYQQDPGMELHLIHYSYGVNSTEKGDLSSESTVSRIRTEHFPLTLESARPSHTSQYLCASSGAEWPSGANVLTFGAGSRLTVL.

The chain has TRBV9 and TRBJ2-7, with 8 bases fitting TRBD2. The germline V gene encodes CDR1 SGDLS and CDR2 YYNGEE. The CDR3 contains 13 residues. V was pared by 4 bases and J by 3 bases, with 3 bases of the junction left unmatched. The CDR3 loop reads CASSLGLDYEQYF. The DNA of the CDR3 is TGTGCCAGCAGCCTGGGACTAGACTACGAGCAGTACTTC. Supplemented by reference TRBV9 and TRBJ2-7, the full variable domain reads DSGVTQTPKHLITATGQRVTLRCSPRSGDLSVYWYQQSLDQGLQFLIQYYNGEERAKGNILERFSAQQFPDLHSELNLSSLELGDSALYFCASSLGLDYEQYFGPGTRLTVT.

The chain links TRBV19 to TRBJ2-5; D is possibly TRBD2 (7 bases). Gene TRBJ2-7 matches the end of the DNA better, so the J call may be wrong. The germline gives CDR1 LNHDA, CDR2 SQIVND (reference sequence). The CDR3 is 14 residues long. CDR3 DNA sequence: TGTGCCAGTAGTGACCGGGGGGCGGTTAACGAGCAGTACTTC. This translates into CASSDRGAVNEQYF.

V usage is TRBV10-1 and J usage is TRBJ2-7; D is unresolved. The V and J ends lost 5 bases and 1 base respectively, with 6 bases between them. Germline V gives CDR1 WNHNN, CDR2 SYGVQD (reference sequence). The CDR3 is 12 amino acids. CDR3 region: CASSQVSYEQYF. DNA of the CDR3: TGCGCCAGCAGTCAGGTGTCCTACGAGCAGTACTTC.

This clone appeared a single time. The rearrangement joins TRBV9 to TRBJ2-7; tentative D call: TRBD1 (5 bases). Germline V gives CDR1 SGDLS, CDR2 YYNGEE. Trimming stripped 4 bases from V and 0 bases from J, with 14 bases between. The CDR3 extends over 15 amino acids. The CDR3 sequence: CASSPTGISSYEQYF. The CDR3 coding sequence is TGTGCCAGCAGCCCTACAGGCATAAGCTCCTACGAGCAGTACTTC.

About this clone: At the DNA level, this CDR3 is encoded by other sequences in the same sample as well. As DNA, the CDR3 is TGTGCCAGCAGCTACCGAGGGAATCAGCCCCAGCATTTT. Translated, it gives CASSYRGNQPQHF. This chain links TRBV7-2 with TRBJ1-5; D is uncertain. The CDR3 runs to 13 residues. The V gene's germline CDR1 is SGHTA and CDR2 FQGNSA. V was trimmed by 4 bases and J by 4 bases, leaving 8 bases between them.

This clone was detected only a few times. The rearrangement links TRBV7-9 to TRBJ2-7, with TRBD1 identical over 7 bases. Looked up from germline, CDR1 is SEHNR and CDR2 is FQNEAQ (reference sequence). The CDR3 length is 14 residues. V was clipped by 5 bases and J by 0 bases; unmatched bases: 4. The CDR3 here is CASSPRQGSYEQYF. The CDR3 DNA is TGTGCCAGCAGCCCCAGACAGGGCTCCTACGAGCAGTACTTC.

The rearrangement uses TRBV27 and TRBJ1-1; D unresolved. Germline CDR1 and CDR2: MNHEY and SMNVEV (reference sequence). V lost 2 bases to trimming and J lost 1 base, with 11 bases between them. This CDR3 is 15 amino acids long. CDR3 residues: CASSLRRNSNTEAFF. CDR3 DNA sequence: TGTGCCAGCAGTTTAAGGCGGAATTCGAACACTGAAGCTTTCTTT.

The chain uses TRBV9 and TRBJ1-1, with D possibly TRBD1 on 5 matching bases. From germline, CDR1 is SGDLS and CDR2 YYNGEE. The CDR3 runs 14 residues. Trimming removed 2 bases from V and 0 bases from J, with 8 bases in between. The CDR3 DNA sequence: TGTGCCAGCAGCGTCTCAGGGATGAACACTGAAGCTTTCTTT. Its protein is CASSVSGMNTEAFF.

The CDR3 DNA reads TGTGCCTGGAGTGCTACGAACACTGAAGCTTTCTTT. Its protein product is CAWSATNTEAFF. This sequence joins TRBV30 and TRBJ1-1; D unresolved. The V end was cut by 1 base, the J end by 1 base, with 4 bases between. The CDR3 length is 12 residues. Germline V gives CDR1 GTSNPN, CDR2 SVGIG (reference sequence).

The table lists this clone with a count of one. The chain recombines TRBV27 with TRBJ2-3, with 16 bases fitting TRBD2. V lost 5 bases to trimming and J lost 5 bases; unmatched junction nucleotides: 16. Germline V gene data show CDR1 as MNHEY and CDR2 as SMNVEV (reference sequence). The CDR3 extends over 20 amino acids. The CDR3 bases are TGTGCCAGCAGTCCCGTGGGTGCGGGACTAGCGGGGGGGCGGGGAGATACGCAGTATTTT. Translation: CASSPVGAGLAGGRGDTQYF.

The CDR3 bases are TGCGCCAGCAGCTTGTCGGCTAGGTCAGAAGAGACCCAGTACTTC. Translating it yields CASSLSARSEETQYF. This rearrangement joins TRBV5-1 to TRBJ2-5; D gene ambiguous. V lost 1 base to trimming and J lost 3 bases, with 13 bases between them. The CDR3 is 15 amino acids. Germline V gene data show CDR1 as SGHRS and CDR2 as YFSETQ.

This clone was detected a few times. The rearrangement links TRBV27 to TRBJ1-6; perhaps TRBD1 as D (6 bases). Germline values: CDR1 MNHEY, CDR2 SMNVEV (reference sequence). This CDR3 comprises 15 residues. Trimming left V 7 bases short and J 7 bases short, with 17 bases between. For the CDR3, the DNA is TGTGCCAGCACATCCTTTTGGGGGCGGAATTCACCCCTCCACTTT. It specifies CASTSFWGRNSPLHF.

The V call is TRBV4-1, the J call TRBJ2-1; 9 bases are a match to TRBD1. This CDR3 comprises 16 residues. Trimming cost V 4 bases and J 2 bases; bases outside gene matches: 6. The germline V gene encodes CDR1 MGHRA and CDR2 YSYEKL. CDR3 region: CASSPYRGPAYNEQFF. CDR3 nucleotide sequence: TGCGCCAGCAGCCCCTACAGGGGGCCGGCCTACAATGAGCAGTTCTTC.

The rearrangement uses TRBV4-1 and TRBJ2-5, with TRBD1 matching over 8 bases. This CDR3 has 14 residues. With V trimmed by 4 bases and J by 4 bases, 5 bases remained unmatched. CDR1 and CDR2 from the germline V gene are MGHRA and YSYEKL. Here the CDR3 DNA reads TGCGCCAGCAGCCCGCAGGGGGCCAGAGAGACCCAGTACTTC. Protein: CASSPQGARETQYF.

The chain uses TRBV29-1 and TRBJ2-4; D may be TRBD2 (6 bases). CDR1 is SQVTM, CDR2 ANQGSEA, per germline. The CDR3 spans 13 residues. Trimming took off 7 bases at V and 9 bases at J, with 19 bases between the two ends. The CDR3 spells CSARGKGGGIQYF. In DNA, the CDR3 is TGCAGCGCCCGGGGGAAGGGCGGCGGCATTCAGTACTTC.

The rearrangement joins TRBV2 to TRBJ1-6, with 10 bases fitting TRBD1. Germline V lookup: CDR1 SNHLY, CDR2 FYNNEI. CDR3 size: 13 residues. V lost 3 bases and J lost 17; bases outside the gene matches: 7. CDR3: CASSDGTGDTVHF. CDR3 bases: TGTGCCAGCAGTGACGGGACAGGGGATACTGTCCACTTT.

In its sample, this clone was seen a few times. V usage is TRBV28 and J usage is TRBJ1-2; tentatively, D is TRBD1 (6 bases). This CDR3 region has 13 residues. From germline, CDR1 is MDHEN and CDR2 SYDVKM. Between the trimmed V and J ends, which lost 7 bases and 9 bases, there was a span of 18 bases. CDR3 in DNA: TGTGCCAGCATCAATCCCGGCACAGGGAGCTACACCTTC. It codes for CASINPGTGSYTF.

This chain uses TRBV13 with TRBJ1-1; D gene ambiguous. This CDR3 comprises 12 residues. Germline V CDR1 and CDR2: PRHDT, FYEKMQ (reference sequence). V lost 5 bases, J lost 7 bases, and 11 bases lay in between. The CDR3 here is CASSAENIEAFF. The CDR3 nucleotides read TGTGCCAGCAGCGCGGAAAATATTGAAGCTTTCTTT.

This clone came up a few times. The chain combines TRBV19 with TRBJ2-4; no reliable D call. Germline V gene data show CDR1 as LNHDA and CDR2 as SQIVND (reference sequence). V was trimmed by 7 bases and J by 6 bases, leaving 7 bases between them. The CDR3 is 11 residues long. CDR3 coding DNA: TGTGCCAGTATAGAGGCAAACATTCAGTACTTC. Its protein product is CASIEANIQYF.

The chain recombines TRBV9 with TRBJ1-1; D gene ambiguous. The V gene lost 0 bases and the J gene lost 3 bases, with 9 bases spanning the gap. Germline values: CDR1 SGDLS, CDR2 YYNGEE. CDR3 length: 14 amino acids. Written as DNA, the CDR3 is TGTGCCAGCAGCGTAGTCGGAGTCGACACTGAAGCTTTCTTT. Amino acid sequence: CASSVVGVDTEAFF.

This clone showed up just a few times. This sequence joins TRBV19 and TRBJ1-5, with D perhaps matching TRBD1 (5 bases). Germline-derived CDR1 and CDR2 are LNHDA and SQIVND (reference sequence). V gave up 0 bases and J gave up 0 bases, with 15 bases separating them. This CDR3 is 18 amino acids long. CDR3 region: CASSIEGQNLFSNQPQHF. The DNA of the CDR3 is TGTGCCAGTAGTATAGAGGGGCAAAACCTATTTAGCAATCAGCCCCAGCATTTT.

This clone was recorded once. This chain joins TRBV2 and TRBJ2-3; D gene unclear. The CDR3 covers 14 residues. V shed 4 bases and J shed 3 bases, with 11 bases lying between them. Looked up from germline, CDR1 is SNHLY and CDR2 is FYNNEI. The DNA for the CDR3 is TGTGCCAGCAGTGTGGCCCCAGAAACAGATACGCAGTATTTT. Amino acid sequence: CASSVAPETDTQYF.

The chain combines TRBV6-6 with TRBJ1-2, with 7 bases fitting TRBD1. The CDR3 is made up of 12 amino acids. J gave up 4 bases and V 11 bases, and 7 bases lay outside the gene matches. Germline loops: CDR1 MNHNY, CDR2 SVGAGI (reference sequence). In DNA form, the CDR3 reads TGTGCCGGCGGGGACAGTACCTATGGCTACACCTTC. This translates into CAGGDSTYGYTF.

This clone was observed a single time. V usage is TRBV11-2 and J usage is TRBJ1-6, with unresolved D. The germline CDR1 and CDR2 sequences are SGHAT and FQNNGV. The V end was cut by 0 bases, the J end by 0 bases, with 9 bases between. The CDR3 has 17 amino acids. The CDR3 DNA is TGTGCCAGCAGCTTAGACCAGGTCCCCTCCTATAATTCACCCCTCCACTTT. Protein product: CASSLDQVPSYNSPLHF.